The rows below give T cell receptor beta chains drawn from one sample of a study of T cell responses to AZD1222 COVID-19 vaccine. Assay used: immunoSEQ multiplex PCR; TCRdb lists only in-frame clones, some missing. The sample includes around 91,000 clones, approximately 89% of them seen just once. The starting material was peripheral blood, obtained 28 days after the second AZD1222 dose. All receptors come from an adult who received the AZD1222 COVID-19 vaccine. The CDR3 runs from the conserved cysteine through the conserved F or W. A D gene is named only where the DNA matches it firmly.

>15|TRBJ2-2|.|TRBV18
TGTGCCAGCTCTCTGCTTAGCCCGAACACCGGGGAGCTGTTTTTT
CASSLLSPNTGELFF
>15|TRBJ1-6|TRBD1|TRBV2
TGTGCCCACAGACAGGGGGCGTCCTATAATTCACCCCTCCACTTT
CAHRQGASYNSPLHF
>16|TRBJ2-2|.|TRBV7-9
TGTGCCAGCAGCTCCAACCGACCCCTAGGCAACGGGGAGCTGTTTTTT
CASSSNRPLGNGELFF
>14|TRBJ1-1|.|TRBV9
TGTGCCAGCAGCCCCAGTGGAATGAACACTGAAGCTTTCTTT
CASSPSGMNTEAFF
>16|TRBJ2-1|TRBD1|TRBV27
TGTGCCAGCAGCCGCGACAGGGTCGGGGCCTACAATGAGCAGTTCTTC
CASSRDRVGAYNEQFF
>11|TRBJ1-2|.|TRBV20-1
TGCAGTGCTGGGGGTGACTATGGCTACACCTTC
CSAGGDYGYTF
>13|TRBJ1-1|.|TRBV29-1
TGCAGCGTCTGCAGGGACATGAACACTGAAGCTTTCTTT
CSVCRDMNTEAFF
>14|TRBJ1-1|.|TRBV6-5
TGTGCCAGCAGTTACGGGGGGCGGAACACTGAAGCTTTCTTT
CASSYGGRNTEAFF
>14|TRBJ1-4|.|TRBV25-1
TGTGCCAGCAGTTACAGTGCAACTAATGAAAAACTGTTTTTT
CASSYSATNEKLFF
>18|TRBJ2-1|.|TRBV24-1
TGTGCCACCAGTGATTCCATTTCAGGGGTCATAGGATACAATGAGCAGTTCTTC
CATSDSISGVIGYNEQFF
>16|TRBJ1-4|.|TRBV4-2
TGTGCCAGCAGCCAAGTGGGGTCGGGGTCGGGTGAAAAACTGTTTTTT
CASSQVGSGSGEKLFF
>16|TRBJ1-1|.|TRBV5-1
TGCGCCAGCAGCTTGTATAGGGCGAGCCCGGGGACTGAAGCTTTCTTT
CASSLYRASPGTEAFF
>15|TRBJ1-6|TRBD1|TRBV2
TGTGCCAGCAGTCCGCCCCAGGGGGATAATTCACCCCTCCACTTT
CASSPPQGDNSPLHF
>13|TRBJ1-1|TRBD1|TRBV18
TGTGCCAGCTCACCACCTGACAGGGGGCAAGCTTTCTTT
CASSPPDRGQAFF